This T cell receptor (beta chain) was recovered during a study of cytomegalovirus exposure and HLA in healthy donors. Notes on the study in general: In a later analysis, several top co-occurrence clusters appeared linked to parvovirus B19, influenza, CMV and Epstein-Barr virus.

V lost 0 bases and J 5 bases, leaving 10 bases between the germline ends. The CDR3 contains 13 residues. The germline V gene encodes CDR1 GTSNPN and CDR2 SVGIG (reference sequence). About this clone itself: Its antigen is unidentified.

Amplification used 60 Vbeta primers and 13 Jbeta primers. Sequenced by immunoSEQ multiplex PCR; TCRdb stores in-frame clones only, minus some. The table has approximately 110,000 clones, nearly 15% seen once. The origin of this receptor is a female donor in good health and CMV-seronegative. Source material: PBMCs. The chain recombines TRBV30 with TRBJ2-5; TRBD1 might be the D (6 bases). This chain's CDR3 is CAWSVGGRETQYF. The CDR3 DNA follows: TGTGCCTGGAGTGTAGGGGGTCGGGAGACCCAGTACTTC.